Presented here are 9 T cell receptor beta chains from one specimen sequenced in a study of cytomegalovirus exposure and HLA in healthy donors (dated 2017 in TCRdb). To prepare the library, the immunoSEQ multiplex PCR assay was applied. The multiplex PCR relied on a mix of 60 forward primers for TCR Vbeta segments and 13 reverse primers for TCR Jbeta segments. What TCRdb holds here is the immuneACCESS table cut down to in-frame rearrangements. Part of the clones is not present; checked against another copy, under half of the missing clones reflect an unresolved V gene, and the others are unexplained. This sample gives 150,000 or so clones in total; approximately 80% of them show up just once. The ten most abundant clones make up roughly 6.2% of the sample. Sequenced material: PBMCs. The receptors were sampled from a male donor in good health and CMV-seropositive.

The chain recombines TRBV5-1 with TRBJ2-5; the match to TRBD2 covers 13 bases. TRBJ2-7 matches the DNA end more closely, so the J call is doubtful. CDR3 length: 15 residues. In germline, CDR1 is SGHRS, CDR2 YFSETQ. Here the CDR3 reads CASSAGLAGTYEQYF. The DNA for the CDR3 is TGCGCCAGCAGCGCGGGACTAGCGGGGACCTACGAGCAGTACTTC.

The count of this clone is one. The chain carries TRBV5-8 and TRBJ2-7; D is undetermined. Germline assignment: CDR1 SGHTS and CDR2 YDEGEE. V was pared by 0 bases and J by 1 base, with 2 bases between. The CDR3 runs to 12 residues. CDR3 bases: TGTGCCAGCAGCTTGGCTTCCTACGAGCAGTACTTC. Protein: CASSLASYEQYF.

The chain is built from TRBV2 and TRBJ2-1; 12 positions agree with TRBD2. The J segment lost 4 bases and the V segment lost 10 bases, leaving 14 bases of the junction unmatched. In germline, CDR1 is SNHLY, CDR2 FYNNEI. The CDR3 spans 17 residues. The CDR3 spells CATPKTGLAGPYNEQFF. The DNA of the CDR3 is TGTGCCACTCCAAAGACAGGACTAGCGGGACCATACAATGAGCAGTTCTTC.

The J gene is TRBJ1-5, the V gene TRBV11-2; D may be TRBD1 (6 bases). Deletions cut 5 bases from V and 5 bases from J, with 13 bases between. This CDR3 region has 14 residues. Germline V gives CDR1 SGHAT, CDR2 FQNNGV. This CDR3 reads CASSTSTGDQPQHF. The CDR3 region has the DNA TGTGCCAGCAGCACCTCGACAGGAGATCAGCCCCAGCATTTT.

In DNA, the CDR3 is TGTGCCAGCCACGCTAGCGGGAGGGCCGGAGATACGCAGTATTTT. This codes for CASHASGRAGDTQYF. The chain couples TRBV2 to TRBJ2-3; 12 bases are a match to TRBD2. V lost 8 bases and J lost 5; bases outside the gene matches: 8. This CDR3 has 15 residues. Per the germline V gene, CDR1 is SNHLY and CDR2 is FYNNEI. The whole variable domain, remainder taken from reference TRBV2 and TRBJ2-3, is EPEVTQTPSHQVTQMGQEVILRCVPISNHLYFYWYRQILGQKVEFLVSFYNNEISEKSEIFDDQFSVERPDGSNFTLKIRSTKLEDSAMYFCASHASGRAGDTQYFGPGTRLTVL.

This clone was seen more than once but under ten times. V usage is TRBV19 and J usage is TRBJ2-2; tentative D call: TRBD1 (5 bases). This CDR3 region has 14 residues. V was shortened by 7 bases and J by 0 bases, with 9 bases between the two germline ends. Germline CDR1 is LNHDA and CDR2 is SQIVND (reference sequence). CDR3 bases: TGTGCCAGTAACAGGACACCGAACACCGGGGAGCTGTTTTTT. Translated, it gives CASNRTPNTGELFF.

The chain combines TRBV27 with TRBJ2-7; a weak D match, TRBD1 (5 bases). Per germline, CDR1 MNHEY and CDR2 SMNVEV (reference sequence). There are 13 residues in the CDR3. V was shortened by 4 bases and J by 2 bases, with 9 bases between the two germline ends. The CDR3 DNA follows: TGTGCCAGCAGTTCGGACACCACCTACGAGCAGTACTTC. Amino acids: CASSSDTTYEQYF.

This clone showed up just once. The rearrangement uses TRBV19 and TRBJ1-4; the D is unclear. Germline values: CDR1 LNHDA, CDR2 SQIVND (reference sequence). Trimming took off 1 base at V and 5 bases at J, with 11 bases between the two ends. The CDR3 runs to 15 residues. In DNA form, the CDR3 reads TGTGCCAGTAGTATAGGGGCAGGTTGGAATGAAAAACTGTTTTTT. It codes for CASSIGAGWNEKLFF.

The chain has TRBV6-1 and TRBJ1-5; D ambiguous. V was pared by 2 bases and J by 6 bases, with 11 bases between. Germline lookup yields CDR1 MNHNS and CDR2 SASEGT. The CDR3 loop spans 14 amino acids. DNA of the CDR3: TGTGCCAGCAGTGAAACCGGCGGAGGTCAGCCCCAGCATTTT. Its translation is CASSETGGGQPQHF.